Described below is a single T cell receptor beta chain sequence and its context. This clonotype was seen ten or more times. Its cognate antigen has yet to be identified. No base quality values were provided; no much bigger clone lies one nucleotide off. CDR1 is given as SGHTA and CDR2 as FQGNSA, both from the germline V gene. V was cut back by 2 bases and J by 1 base, leaving a gap of 6 bases between them. Counted from cysteine to phenylalanine, this CDR3 has 14 amino acids. The only DNA kept is the CDR3, 42 bases in frame from the first base. Total RNA was extracted from unfractionated whole blood collected in Tempus Blood RNA tubes. Roughly 5 healthy volunteers were used as TCR sequencing controls and were bled at day 0, 2 weeks and 6 weeks. The library was built by means of 5' RACE. Instrument used: Illumina MiSeq. Library preparation attached unique molecular identifiers to individual cDNA molecules for quantitative, reproducible TCR counting. The study's own analysis went as follows. Samples had a median of about 96,000 TCRs, with a range from roughly 20,000 to 700,000. V, J and CDR3 annotation of the TCR reads was performed with the Decombinator software suite. To make PS versus PT1 abundance plots, every sample was subsampled to the same number of TCRs (28,000). TCRs were defined as expanded if absent before sensitization and observed at least eight times at the 2-week time point. TCRdb reanalyzed the raw reads on its own, using fastp at Q25 for trimming and MiXCR for clone calling, and kept in-frame beta chains. Duplicate CDR3 protein sequences are folded into a single record with the most common DNA and genes. For this entry, the V and J calls and clone size follow TCRdb and not the study's own pipeline. This sample gives about 140,000 distinct CDR3 sequences in total; roughly 4.1% of them show up just once. The ten largest clones take up around 1.5% of the sample.

These data belong to a study of human T cells and chemical hapten exposure (dated by TCRdb to the early 2020s). At the level of the whole study: Libraries were pooled for sequencing, and per-sample TCR yields varied mainly because of small differences in library volumes within the pool. This study followed changes in the peripheral blood TCR repertoire in vivo during primary and secondary sensitization of alopecia patients to the hapten diphenylcyclopropenone (DPC). Each blood RNA sample was used to sequence both TCR alpha and TCR beta chains. What the authors observed across the whole study: No change with DPC sensitization was found in the number of TCRs above 1 in 1000 frequency, and no evidence of global repertoire structure alterations was found. Repeated subsampling changed both the strength of the expansion versus patch-test correlation and the threshold at which that correlation became significant.

This TCR was sampled from a female donor in good health. This chain joins TRBV7-2 to TRBJ1-5; the D gene remains uncertain. The sequenced DNA is TGTGCCAGCAGCTTATATCGCAGCAATCAGCCCCAGCATTTT. Translated, this gives CASSLYRSNQPQHF. With all but the CDR3 taken from the reference TRBV7-2 and TRBJ1-5 genes, the full variable domain is: GAGVSQSPSNKVTEKGKDVELRCDPISGHTALYWYRQSLGQGLEFLIYFQGNSAPDKSGLPSDRFSAERTGGSVSTLTIQRTQQEDSAVYLCASSLYRSNQPQHFGDGTRLSIL.